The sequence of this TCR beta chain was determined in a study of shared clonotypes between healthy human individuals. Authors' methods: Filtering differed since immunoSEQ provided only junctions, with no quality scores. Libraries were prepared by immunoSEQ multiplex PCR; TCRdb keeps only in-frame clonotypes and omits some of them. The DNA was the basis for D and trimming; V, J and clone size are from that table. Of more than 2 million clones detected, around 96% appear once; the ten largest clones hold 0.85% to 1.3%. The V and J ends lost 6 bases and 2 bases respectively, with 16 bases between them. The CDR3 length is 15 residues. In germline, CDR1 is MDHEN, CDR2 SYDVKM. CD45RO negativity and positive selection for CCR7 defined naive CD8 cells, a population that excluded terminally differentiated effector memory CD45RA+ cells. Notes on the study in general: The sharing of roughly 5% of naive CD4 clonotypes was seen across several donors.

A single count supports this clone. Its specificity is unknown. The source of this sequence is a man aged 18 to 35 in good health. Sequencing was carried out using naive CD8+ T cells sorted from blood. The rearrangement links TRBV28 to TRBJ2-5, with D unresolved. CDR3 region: CASSPPTYGQETQYF. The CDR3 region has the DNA TGTGCCAGCAGCCCCCCAACGTACGGACAAGAGACCCAGTACTTC.